The 17 T cell receptor beta chains presented below share a single source sample, sequenced in a study of response to subunit inactivated influenza vaccine. In TCRdb, the RT-PCR reads were re-called with MiXCR into one record per CDR3 protein. The sample includes about 520,000 distinct CDR3 sequences, more than 7% of them seen just once. This specimen was PBMCs from blood, taken around 2 years after vaccination. The origin of the receptors is a man aged 50-75 years who received an inactivated influenza vaccine.

This clonotype was detected only once. The chain employs TRBV19 and TRBJ1-1; 9 nucleotides align to TRBD1. J lost 6 bases, V lost 6 bases, and 5 bases had no gene match. This CDR3 region has 13 residues. Germline loops: CDR1 LNHDA, CDR2 SQIVND (reference sequence). Here the CDR3 DNA reads TGTGCCAGTAGCGACAGGGGGGTCCCTGAAGCTTTCTTT. Its translation: CASSDRGVPEAFF.

This clonotype has only a few counts. The chain has TRBV28 and TRBJ2-5; TRBD2 matches at 7 bases. The V and J ends lost 3 bases and 4 bases, in that order; junction bases with no gene match: 8. Per the germline V gene, CDR1 is MDHEN and CDR2 is SYDVKM. The CDR3 is 15 amino acids. CDR3 sequence: CASSLTAGSRETQYF. CDR3 DNA sequence: TGTGCCAGCAGTTTGACAGCGGGGAGTAGAGAGACCCAGTACTTC. Together with reference TRBV28 and TRBJ2-5, the CDR3 gives the full variable domain: DVKVTQSSRYLVKRTGEKVFLECVQDMDHENMFWYRQDPGLGLRLIYFSYDVKMKEKGDIPEGYSVSREKKERFSLILESASTNQTSMYLCASSLTAGSRETQYFGPGTRLLVL.

This clonotype occurred many times. CDR3 amino acids: CASSILQGAYGYTF. The CDR3 DNA is TGTGCCAGCAGTATCTTACAGGGGGCCTATGGCTACACCTTC. V and J are TRBV6-1 and TRBJ1-2, with 9 bases aligning to TRBD1. Germline CDR1 and CDR2: MNHNS and SASEGT. V gave up 5 bases and J gave up 4 bases; unmatched junction bases: 5. This CDR3 is 14 amino acids long.

This sequence joins TRBV10-1 and TRBJ2-1, with a tentative D call TRBD2 (6 bases). The germline V and J ends were trimmed by 6 bases and 8 bases, with 11 bases remaining between them. The germline CDR1 and CDR2 sequences are WNHNN and SYGVQD (reference sequence). This CDR3 is built from 12 residues. The CDR3 sequence is CASREGSDEQFF. CDR3 nucleotide sequence: TGCGCCAGCAGGGAGGGTTCCGATGAGCAGTTCTTC.

This rearrangement joins TRBV2 to TRBJ1-3, with TRBD1 identical over 7 bases. Unmatched junction bases numbered 5, after V lost 6 bases and J lost 0 bases. CDR1 is SNHLY, CDR2 FYNNEI, per germline. The CDR3 length is 15 residues. The CDR3, as DNA: TGTGCCAGCAGCTGGGACAGCGTCTCTGGAAACACCATATATTTT. Translation: CASSWDSVSGNTIYF.

This clonotype was recorded at least ten times. In DNA, the CDR3 is TGTGCCAGCAGCTTCCAGGGGGTTAGAGTGAACACTGAAGCTTTCTTT. It specifies CASSFQGVRVNTEAFF. The gene calls are TRBV7-2 and TRBJ1-1; 7 nucleotides agree with TRBD1. Per germline, CDR1 SGHTA and CDR2 FQGNSA. The trim removed 3 bases at V and 0 bases at J, leaving 7 bases unmatched. This CDR3 has 16 residues.

This rearrangement joins TRBV5-1 to TRBJ2-7, with 9 bases identical to TRBD1. CDR3 length: 15 amino acids. Germline V gene sequence: CDR1 SGHRS, CDR2 YFSETQ. V trimming: 4 bases; J trimming: 5 bases; junction bases outside the gene matches: 10. CDR3 DNA: TGCGCCAGCAGCCTGACACAGGGGGCGGAACACGAGCAGTACTTC. This translates into CASSLTQGAEHEQYF.

This clonotype was picked up a small number of times. This rearrangement joins TRBV29-1 to TRBJ2-7; perhaps TRBD1 as D (7 bases). V gave up 4 bases and J gave up 6 bases, with 13 bases separating them. CDR1 is SQVTM, CDR2 ANQGSEA, per germline. This CDR3 spans 12 amino acids. This CDR3 is CSVGGAGGEQYF. As DNA, the CDR3 is TGCAGCGTTGGGGGGGCAGGGGGCGAGCAGTACTTC.

This clonotype has at least ten counts. This chain joins TRBV5-1 and TRBJ2-7; D might be TRBD2 (7 bases). This CDR3 has 15 residues. Germline-derived CDR1 and CDR2 are SGHRS and YFSETQ. V lost 4 bases and J lost 1, with 15 bases in between. CDR3 in amino acids: CASSPRGGRSYEQYF. The DNA of the CDR3 is TGCGCCAGCAGCCCGCGCGGGGGCAGATCCTACGAGCAGTACTTC.

The V and J genes are TRBV2 and TRBJ2-7; TRBD1 matches at 7 bases. This CDR3 has 12 residues. V lost 10 bases, J lost 6 bases, and 9 bases stayed unmatched. Germline lookup yields CDR1 SNHLY and CDR2 FYNNEI. The CDR3 region is CATGQTQVEQYF. As DNA, the CDR3 is TGTGCCACGGGACAGACTCAAGTCGAGCAGTACTTC.

This clonotype has ten or more counts. The genes are TRBV5-5 and TRBJ1-1; no reliable D call. Germline V gene lookup returns CDR1 SGHKS and CDR2 YYEKEE (reference sequence). The CDR3 consists of 13 residues. Trimming pared 4 bases from V and 1 base from J, leaving 8 bases between. The CDR3, as DNA: TGTGCCAGCAGCCGGCACGCGAACACTGAAGCTTTCTTT. Translated: CASSRHANTEAFF.

In its sample, this clonotype was seen a few times. The chain carries TRBV29-1 and TRBJ2-3, with D hard to call. V gave up 5 bases and J gave up 1 base, with 10 bases separating them. The CDR3 spans 13 residues. CDR1 is SQVTM, CDR2 ANQGSEA, per germline. The DNA for the CDR3 is TGCAGCGTTTCTTTAGGTGGCACAGATACGCAGTATTTT. Protein product: CSVSLGGTDTQYF.

This clonotype was seen at least ten times. CDR3 DNA sequence: TGCAGTGCTAGGGCTCCGGGACTAGCGGGACAAGATACGCAGTATTTT. Translating gives CSARAPGLAGQDTQYF. The genes are TRBV20-1 and TRBJ2-3; 13 bases are shared with TRBD2. The CDR3 covers 16 residues. The trim removed 3 bases at V and 5 bases at J, leaving 8 bases unmatched. CDR1 and CDR2 (germline): DFQATT, SNEGSKA (reference sequence).

The V and J genes are TRBV11-2 and TRBJ1-3; D gene unclear. CDR3 size: 15 residues. Between the trimmed V and J ends, which lost 7 bases and 0 bases, there was a span of 13 bases. Germline loops: CDR1 SGHAT, CDR2 FQNNGV. CDR3 coding DNA: TGTGCCAGCACCGCGATGGGGAGCTCTGGAAACACCATATATTTT. It specifies CASTAMGSSGNTIYF.

The chain recombines TRBV4-2 with TRBJ2-3; no clear D. V lost 8 bases to trimming and J lost 4 bases, with 10 bases between them. This CDR3 is built from 12 residues. The V gene's germline CDR1 is LGHNA and CDR2 YNFKEQ. The CDR3 is CASAGFSDTQYF. The CDR3 DNA reads as TGTGCCAGCGCTGGGTTTTCAGATACGCAGTATTTT.

Many counts were recorded for this clonotype. This rearrangement joins TRBV6-2 or TRBV6-3 to TRBJ1-2; 10 positions match TRBD1. CDR3 size: 18 residues. The J segment lost 5 bases and the V segment lost 2 bases, leaving 14 bases of the junction unmatched. Germline-derived CDR1 and CDR2 are MNHEY and SVGEGT. In DNA form, the CDR3 reads TGTGCCAGCAGTTACCCCGGGACAGGGGATGGCGGGCCTTATGGCTACACCTTC. It codes for CASSYPGTGDGGPYGYTF.

Only a few counts were recorded for this clonotype. The rearrangement uses TRBV7-2 and TRBJ2-7; 8 bases match TRBD1. Germline-derived CDR1 and CDR2 are SGHTA and FQGNSA. The CDR3 spans 13 residues. The V gene end was trimmed by 7 bases and the J gene end by 3 bases; junction bases not matched to a gene: 5. CDR3 sequence: CASTRTGIYEQYF. The CDR3 coding sequence is TGTGCCAGCACCAGGACAGGGATCTACGAGCAGTACTTC.